These 29 T cell receptor beta chains were sequenced from one sample in a study of PD-1 blockade in classical Hodgkin lymphoma. Each and every patient relapsed after autologous stem cell transplantation, and patients got differing brentuximab vedotin exposure. The protocol was immunoSEQ multiplex PCR, while the TCRdb copy is restricted to in-frame clones and leaves out a portion. This table holds 55,000 to 80,000 clones, about nine tenths found once. The sample here was peripheral blood mononuclear cells (PBMCs), taken at baseline. The receptors stem from a human donor with classical Hodgkin lymphoma.

The rearrangement links TRBV7-2 to TRBJ2-5; maybe TRBD1 (6 bases). The CDR3 is made up of 13 amino acids. The V gene's germline CDR1 is SGHTA and CDR2 FQGNSA. Trimming shortened V by 5 bases and J by 7 bases, and 14 bases separated the two germline ends. The CDR3 loop reads CASSPQGMGTQYF. CDR3 sequence (DNA): TGTGCCAGCAGCCCCCAGGGGATGGGGACCCAGTACTTC.

The J gene is TRBJ1-3, the V gene TRBV6-6; D is unclear. The CDR3 is 13 residues long. The germline V gene has CDR1 MNHNY and CDR2 SVGAGI (reference sequence). Trimming removed 7 bases from V and 4 bases from J, with 11 bases in between. The CDR3 DNA follows: TGTGCCAGCAAGGCAGGAGGAGGAAACACCATATATTTT. Its translation: CASKAGGGNTIYF.

The sample holds a few counts of this clone. The V and J genes are TRBV18 and TRBJ2-2, with TRBD1 identical over 12 bases. Trimming removed 3 bases from V and 4 bases from J; junction bases left unmatched: 3. This CDR3 is built from 16 residues. Germline lookup yields CDR1 KGHSH and CDR2 LQKENI. The CDR3 protein is CASSPGTGGITGELFF. The CDR3 nucleotides are TGTGCCAGCTCACCTGGGACAGGGGGCATCACCGGGGAGCTGTTTTTT.

The chain employs TRBV5-6 and TRBJ1-2, with D possibly TRBD1 on 5 matching bases. Per the germline V gene, CDR1 is SGHDT and CDR2 is YYEEEE. The CDR3 consists of 17 residues. The V and J ends lost 0 bases and 3 bases respectively, with 18 bases between them. The DNA of the CDR3 is TGTGCCAGCAGCTTGGATATAGGGGCGATTAGACACTATGGCTACACCTTC. Translation gives CASSLDIGAIRHYGYTF.

The chain combines TRBV7-6 with TRBJ2-7; D is unresolved. The V gene lost 0 bases and the J gene lost 6 bases, with 9 bases spanning the gap. This CDR3 region has 13 residues. From germline, CDR1 is SGHVS and CDR2 FNYEAQ. DNA for the CDR3: TGTGCCAGCAGCTTAGCTCACGGATCCGAGCAGTACTTC. Protein: CASSLAHGSEQYF. Looking up the rest from reference TRBV7-6 and TRBJ2-7 gives the full variable domain: GAGVSQSPRYKVTKRGQDVALRCDPISGHVSLYWYRQALGQGPEFLTYFNYEAQQDKSGLPNDRFSAERPEGSISTLTIQRTEQRDSAMYRCASSLAHGSEQYFGPGTRLTVT.

The chain is built from TRBV5-1 and TRBJ2-3; 15 nucleotides line up with TRBD2. The CDR3 covers 18 residues. V was pared by 5 bases and J by 3 bases, with 10 bases of the junction left unmatched. The germline CDR1 and CDR2 sequences are SGHRS and YFSETQ. CDR3 residues: CASRNGLAGGKKTDTQYF. CDR3 nucleotide sequence: TGCGCCAGCAGAAACGGACTAGCGGGGGGGAAGAAAACAGATACGCAGTATTTT.

The rearrangement links TRBV19 to TRBJ2-7; 8 bases align to TRBD1. V gave up 5 bases and J gave up 3 bases; unmatched junction bases: 3. CDR3 length: 13 amino acids. Germline-derived CDR1 and CDR2 are LNHDA and SQIVND (reference sequence). CDR3 amino acids: CASSQTGGYEQYF. DNA for the CDR3: TGTGCCAGTAGTCAAACAGGGGGCTACGAGCAGTACTTC.

The gene calls are TRBV6-1 and TRBJ2-6; D is unresolved. CDR3 length: 14 residues. Trimming removed 8 bases at V and 4 bases at J, with 12 bases between. Germline-derived CDR1 and CDR2 are MNHNS and SASEGT. CDR3: CASRPLLGANVLTF. DNA for the CDR3: TGTGCCAGCCGACCCCTATTAGGGGCCAACGTCCTGACTTTC.

V is TRBV27 and J is TRBJ2-3; D is unclear. V shed 9 bases and J shed 0 bases, with 13 bases lying between them. Germline CDR1 MNHEY, CDR2 SMNVEV (reference sequence). This CDR3 comprises 14 residues. Written as DNA, the CDR3 is TGTGCCAGTCAACTGGGTCTTAGCACAGATACGCAGTATTTT. Translating it yields CASQLGLSTDTQYF.

The V and J genes are TRBV27 and TRBJ2-2, with 10 bases fitting TRBD1. The germline V gene encodes CDR1 MNHEY and CDR2 SMNVEV (reference sequence). The CDR3 extends over 14 amino acids. V lost 7 bases to trimming and J lost 7 bases; unmatched junction nucleotides: 6. The CDR3 nucleotides read TGTGCCAGCACTTCGACAGGGGGCGACGGGGAGCTGTTTTTT. It codes for CASTSTGGDGELFF.

The chain has TRBV20-1 and TRBJ2-5; D call uncertain. The V end lost 0 bases, the J end lost 5 bases, and 4 bases lay between the germline ends. The germline CDR1 and CDR2 sequences are DFQATT and SNEGSKA (reference sequence). The CDR3 extends over 11 amino acids. CDR3 DNA sequence: TGCAGTGCTAGAGACCGGGAGACCCAGTACTTC. Translation gives CSARDRETQYF.

V gene TRBV19 combines with J gene TRBJ1-5; 10 bases agree with TRBD1. Trimming took 5 bases from V and 3 from J; bases not matched to a gene: 10. The CDR3 covers 17 residues. CDR1 is LNHDA, CDR2 SQIVND, per germline (reference sequence). The CDR3 DNA reads as TGTGCCAGTAGTGCCTCTGGGGGACAGGGGCCCAATCAGCCCCAGCATTTT. It codes for CASSASGGQGPNQPQHF. Full variable domain (remainder filled in from reference TRBV19 and TRBJ1-5): DGGITQSPKYLFRKEGQNVTLSCEQNLNHDAMYWYRQDPGQGLRLIYYSQIVNDFQKGDIAEGYSVSREKKESFPLTVTSAQKNPTAFYLCASSASGGQGPNQPQHFGDGTRLSIL.

The V gene is TRBV9, the J gene TRBJ2-1; D possibly matches TRBD1 or TRBD2 (6 bases each). Germline V gene sequence: CDR1 SGDLS, CDR2 YYNGEE. V dropped 0 bases and J dropped 9 bases, with 19 bases sitting between them. The CDR3 has 16 amino acids. CDR3 residues: CASSVGGGRFGSEQFF. Written as DNA, the CDR3 is TGTGCCAGCAGCGTAGGTGGGGGGCGGTTCGGGAGTGAGCAGTTCTTC.

The chain recombines TRBV19 with TRBJ2-2, with TRBD1 as a possible D gene (6 bases). Germline V gives CDR1 LNHDA, CDR2 SQIVND (reference sequence). The V end lost 5 bases, the J end lost 2 bases, and 9 bases lay between the germline ends. The CDR3 consists of 14 residues. The CDR3 nucleotides are TGTGCCAGTAGTCTGGGACACAACACCGGGGAGCTGTTTTTT. This encodes CASSLGHNTGELFF.

This clone was recorded only once. The V gene is TRBV27, the J gene TRBJ2-7; D not resolved. Between the trimmed V and J ends, which lost 1 base and 5 bases, there was a span of 6 bases. This CDR3 is built from 12 residues. Per germline, CDR1 MNHEY and CDR2 SMNVEV (reference sequence). CDR3 protein: CASSLYGHEQYF. DNA of the CDR3: TGTGCCAGCAGTTTATATGGCCACGAGCAGTACTTC.

The V call is TRBV4-3, the J call TRBJ1-3, with D hard to call. The germline V gene has CDR1 LGHNA and CDR2 YSLEER. The length of the CDR3 is 15 residues. The ends were cut back, 0 bases at V and 4 bases at J, with 10 bases in the middle. The CDR3 DNA follows: TGCGCCAGCAGCCAAGAAATCGGGCTGGGAAACACCATATATTTT. Its protein product is CASSQEIGLGNTIYF.

The chain has TRBV5-1 and TRBJ1-3, with D maybe TRBD1 (6 bases). The CDR3 is made up of 13 amino acids. V was pared by 10 bases and J by 5 bases, with 16 bases between. Looked up from germline, CDR1 is SGHRS and CDR2 is YFSETQ. CDR3 sequence reads: CAARDTERNTIYF. CDR3 coding DNA: TGCGCCGCCCGGGACACCGAACGAAACACCATATATTTT.

The V call is TRBV6-6, the J call TRBJ2-1; 8 positions match TRBD2. V gave up 0 bases and J gave up 4 bases; unmatched junction bases: 5. Germline values: CDR1 MNHNY, CDR2 SVGAGI (reference sequence). This CDR3 contains 16 residues. The DNA for the CDR3 is TGTGCCAGCAGTTACTCGGGTTTAGCGGGGTACAATGAGCAGTTCTTC. It codes for CASSYSGLAGYNEQFF.

This clone was seen only once. The chain is built from TRBV29-1 and TRBJ2-7; 8 nucleotides line up with TRBD2. The germline gives CDR1 SQVTM, CDR2 ANQGSEA. The V and J ends lost 3 bases and 3 bases, in that order; junction bases with no gene match: 4. The CDR3 loop spans 13 amino acids. The CDR3 nucleotides read TGCAGCGTTGACGGGGGGGTAAACTACGAGCAGTACTTC. Translation gives CSVDGGVNYEQYF.

The gene calls are TRBV5-1 and TRBJ2-5, with a possible D match to TRBD1 (6 bases). The germline CDR1 and CDR2 sequences are SGHRS and YFSETQ. V was clipped by 4 bases and J by 3 bases, with 19 bases between them. The CDR3 consists of 16 residues. CDR3 protein: CASSPRMMAGEETQYF. The CDR3 coding sequence is TGCGCCAGCAGCCCCCGTATGATGGCAGGGGAAGAGACCCAGTACTTC.

For this clone: A much larger clone differs by one base, so this may be a read error. The sample has other DNA sequences that encode this CDR3 too. The CDR3: CASMDRGNYEQYF. The CDR3 region has the DNA TGTGCCAGTATGGACAGGGGTAATTACGAGCAGTACTTC. This chain uses TRBV6-6 with TRBJ2-7; 9 bases agree with TRBD1. Per germline, CDR1 MNHNY and CDR2 SVGAGI (reference sequence). The CDR3 has 13 residues. The trim removed 9 bases at V and 4 bases at J, leaving 7 bases unmatched.

The table lists this clone with a few counts. The genes are TRBV6-5 and TRBJ1-3; D is unresolved. CDR3 length: 13 amino acids. CDR1 and CDR2 from the germline V gene are MNHEY and SVGAGI. V shed 1 base and J shed 7 bases, with 8 bases lying between them. In DNA, the CDR3 is TGTGCCAGCAGTTACTTCCACGGGAACACCATATATTTT. It codes for CASSYFHGNTIYF.

The chain carries TRBV6-4 and TRBJ2-3, with D possibly being TRBD2 (5 bases). Germline CDR1 is MRHNA and CDR2 is SNTAGT. The V end lost 7 bases, the J end lost 4 bases, and 15 bases lay between the germline ends. The length of the CDR3 is 14 residues. DNA of the CDR3: TGTGCCAGCAAGAGGACTCTTATCGCAGATACGCAGTATTTT. It translates to CASKRTLIADTQYF.

This chain uses TRBV2 with TRBJ2-3, with TRBD2 as a possible D gene (6 bases). CDR3 size: 15 residues. The V gene lost 5 bases and the J gene lost 3 bases, with 15 bases spanning the gap. The germline gives CDR1 SNHLY, CDR2 FYNNEI. The chain's CDR3 is CASSPELAWTDTQYF. In nucleotides, the CDR3 is TGTGCCAGCAGTCCAGAACTAGCTTGGACAGATACGCAGTATTTT.

The chain joins TRBV30 to TRBJ1-6; D is possibly TRBD1 (6 bases). V dropped 1 base and J dropped 7 bases, with 11 bases sitting between them. The germline V gene encodes CDR1 GTSNPN and CDR2 SVGIG (reference sequence). The CDR3 loop spans 14 amino acids. The CDR3 DNA reads as TGTGCCTGGAGTGGCAGACAGGACAATTCACCCCTCCACTTT. It codes for CAWSGRQDNSPLHF.

The chain recombines TRBV19 with TRBJ1-5; D remains ambiguous. Deletions cut 0 bases from V and 7 bases from J, with 16 bases between. Germline CDR1 is LNHDA and CDR2 is SQIVND (reference sequence). This CDR3 is 16 amino acids long. CDR3 in amino acids: CASSIDPWGPGQPQHF. As DNA, the CDR3 is TGTGCCAGTAGTATAGACCCCTGGGGTCCGGGCCAGCCCCAGCATTTT.

The chain is built from TRBV18 and TRBJ1-4, with D uncertain. The CDR3 consists of 14 residues. Germline V gene data show CDR1 as KGHSH and CDR2 as LQKENI. Trimming took off 0 bases at V and 5 bases at J, with 7 bases between the two ends. CDR3 sequence: CASSPPVQNEKLFF. For the CDR3, the DNA is TGTGCCAGCTCACCACCGGTCCAAAATGAAAAACTGTTTTTT. Based on the CDR3 plus reference TRBV18 and TRBJ1-4, the full variable domain is NAGVMQNPRHLVRRRGQEARLRCSPMKGHSHVYWYRQLPEEGLKFMVYLQKENIIDESGMPKERFSAEFPKEGPSILRIQQVVRGDSAAYFCASSPPVQNEKLFFGSGTQLSVL.

The chain couples TRBV7-6 to TRBJ2-5; D gene unclear. CDR1 SGHVS and CDR2 FNYEAQ come from the germline V gene. The CDR3 contains 13 residues. The ends were cut back, 5 bases at V and 4 bases at J, with 11 bases in the middle. CDR3 nucleotides: TGTGCCAGCAGCCCTACAGAGTTAGAGACCCAGTACTTC. It specifies CASSPTELETQYF.

As DNA, the CDR3 is TGTGCCAGCACTAGGGGTAGCGAAGAGACCCAGTACTTC. It is translated as CASTRGSEETQYF. The rearrangement uses TRBV6-1 and TRBJ2-5; D may correspond to TRBD1 or TRBD2 (5 bases each). There are 13 residues in the CDR3. V shed 7 bases and J shed 3 bases, with 12 bases lying between them. Looked up from germline, CDR1 is MNHNS and CDR2 is SASEGT.